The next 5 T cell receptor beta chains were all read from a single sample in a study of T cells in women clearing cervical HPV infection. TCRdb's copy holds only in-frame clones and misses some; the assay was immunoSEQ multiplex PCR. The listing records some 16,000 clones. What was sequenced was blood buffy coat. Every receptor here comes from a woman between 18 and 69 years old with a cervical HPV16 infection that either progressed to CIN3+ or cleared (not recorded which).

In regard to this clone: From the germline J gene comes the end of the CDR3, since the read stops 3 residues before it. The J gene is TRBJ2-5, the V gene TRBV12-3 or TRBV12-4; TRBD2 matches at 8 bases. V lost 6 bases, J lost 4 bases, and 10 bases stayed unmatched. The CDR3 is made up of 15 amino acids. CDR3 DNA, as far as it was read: TGTGCCAGCAGCCCCTCGGGGGGGTTGGCAGAGACC. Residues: CASSPSGGLAET. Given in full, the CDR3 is CASSPSGGLAETQYF.

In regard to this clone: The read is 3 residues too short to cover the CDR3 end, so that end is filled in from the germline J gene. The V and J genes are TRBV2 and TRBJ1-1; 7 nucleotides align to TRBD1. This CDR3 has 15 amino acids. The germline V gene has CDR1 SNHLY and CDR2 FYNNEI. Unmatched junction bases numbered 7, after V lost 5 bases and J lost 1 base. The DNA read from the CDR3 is TGTGCCAGCAGTCCTAAACAGGGGCCGAACACTGAA. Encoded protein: CASSPKQGPNTE. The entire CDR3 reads CASSPKQGPNTEAFF.

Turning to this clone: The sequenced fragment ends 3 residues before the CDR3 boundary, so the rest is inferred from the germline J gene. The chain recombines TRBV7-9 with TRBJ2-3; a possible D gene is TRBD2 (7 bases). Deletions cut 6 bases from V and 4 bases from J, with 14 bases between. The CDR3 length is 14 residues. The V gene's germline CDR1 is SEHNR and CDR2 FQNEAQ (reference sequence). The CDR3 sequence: CASRQGGGADTQYF. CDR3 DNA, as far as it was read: TGTGCCAGCAGGCAAGGGGGGGGAGCAGATACG. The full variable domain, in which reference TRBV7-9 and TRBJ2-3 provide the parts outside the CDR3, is DTGVSQNPRHKITKRGQNVTFRCDPISEHNRLYWYRQTLGQGPEFLTYFQNEAQLEKSRLLSDRFSAERPKGSFSTLEIQRTEQGDSAMYLCASRQGGGADTQYFGPGTRLTVL.

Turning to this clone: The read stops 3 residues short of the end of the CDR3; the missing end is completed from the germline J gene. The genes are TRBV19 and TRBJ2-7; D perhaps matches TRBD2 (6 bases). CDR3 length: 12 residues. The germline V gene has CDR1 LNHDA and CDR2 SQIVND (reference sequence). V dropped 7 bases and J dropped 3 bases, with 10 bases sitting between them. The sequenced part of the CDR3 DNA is TGTGCCAGTAAAGGAGGGTACTACGAG. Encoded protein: CASKGGYYE. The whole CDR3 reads CASKGGYYEQYF.

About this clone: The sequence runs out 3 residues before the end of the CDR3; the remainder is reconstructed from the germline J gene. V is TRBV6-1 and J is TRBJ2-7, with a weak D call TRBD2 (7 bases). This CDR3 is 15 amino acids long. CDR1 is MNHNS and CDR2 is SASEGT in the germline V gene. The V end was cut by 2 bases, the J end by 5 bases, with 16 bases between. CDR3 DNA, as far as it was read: TGTGCCAGCAGTGAAAGGGGGGGGCGCTTCGACGAG. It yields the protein CASSERGGRFDE. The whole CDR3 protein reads CASSERGGRFDEQYF.